The subject of this entry is one T cell receptor beta chain. Original data processing: Quantification of nucleated cells was approximated via reference gene primer amplification. The assay was immunoSEQ multiplex PCR, and TCRdb's table has in-frame clones only and misses some. From that table come the V and J calls and clone size; the DNA was used to work out D and trimming. The sample consists of around 100,000 clones, 87% of them appearing once. V dropped 0 bases and J dropped 1; count of bases not matched to a gene: 5. Germline-derived CDR1 and CDR2 are SGHRS and YFSETQ. This CDR3 has 16 residues. The data were obtained in a study of blood T cell repertoires in COVID-19. Study-wide context: The United States, Italy and Spain provided the acute and convalescent COVID-19 samples. T cells, B-cell-depleted T cells, or PBMCs provided the cDNA or gDNA that served as material.

The TCR comes from a man aged 45-65 years with acute or convalescent COVID-19. This rearrangement joins TRBV5-1 to TRBJ2-3; TRBD1 matches 7 bases. Sequenced input: peripheral blood. The CDR3 region is CASSLGQGEGTDTQYF. CDR3 bases: TGCGCCAGCAGCTTGGGACAGGGAGAGGGCACAGATACGCAGTATTTT. Looking up the rest from reference TRBV5-1 and TRBJ2-3 gives the full variable domain: KAGVTQTPRYLIKTRGQQVTLSCSPISGHRSVSWYQQTPGQGLQFLFEYFSETQRNKGNFPGRFSGRQFSNSRSEMNVSTLELGDSALYLCASSLGQGEGTDTQYFGPGTRLTVL.